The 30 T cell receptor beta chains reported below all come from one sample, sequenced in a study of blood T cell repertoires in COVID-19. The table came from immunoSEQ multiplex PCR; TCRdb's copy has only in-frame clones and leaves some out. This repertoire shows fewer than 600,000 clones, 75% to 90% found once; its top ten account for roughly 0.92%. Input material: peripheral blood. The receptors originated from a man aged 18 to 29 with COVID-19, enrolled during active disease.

The CDR3 sequence is CASSRTGGYGYTF. The CDR3 nucleotides are TGTGCCAGCTCGCGGACAGGGGGCTATGGCTACACCTTC. The chain employs TRBV18 and TRBJ1-2; TRBD1 agrees at 10 bases. CDR3 length: 13 residues. The V segment lost 6 bases and the J segment 4 bases; nucleotides outside the gene matches: 2. Germline V gene lookup returns CDR1 KGHSH and CDR2 LQKENI. Together with reference TRBV18 and TRBJ1-2, the CDR3 gives the full variable domain: NAGVMQNPRHLVRRRGQEARLRCSPMKGHSHVYWYRQLPEEGLKFMVYLQKENIIDESGMPKERFSAEFPKEGPSILRIQQVVRGDSAAYFCASSRTGGYGYTFGSGTRLTVV.

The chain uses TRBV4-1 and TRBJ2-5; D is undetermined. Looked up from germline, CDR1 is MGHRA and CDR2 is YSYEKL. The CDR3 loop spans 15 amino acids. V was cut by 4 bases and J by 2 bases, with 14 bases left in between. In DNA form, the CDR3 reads TGCGCCAGCAGCCCGTCAAGACTTGATCAAGAGACCCAGTACTTC. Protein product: CASSPSRLDQETQYF.

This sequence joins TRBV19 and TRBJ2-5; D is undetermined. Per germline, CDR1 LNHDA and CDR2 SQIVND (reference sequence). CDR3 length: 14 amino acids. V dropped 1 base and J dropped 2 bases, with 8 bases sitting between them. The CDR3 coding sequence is TGTGCCAGTAGTATAGCCGCCACACAAGAGACCCAGTACTTC. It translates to CASSIAATQETQYF.

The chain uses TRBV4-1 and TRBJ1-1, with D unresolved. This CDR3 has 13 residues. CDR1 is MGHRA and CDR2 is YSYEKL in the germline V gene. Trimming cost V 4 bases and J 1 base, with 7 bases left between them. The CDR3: CASSPRQNTEAFF. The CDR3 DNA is TGCGCCAGCAGCCCCCGACAGAACACTGAAGCTTTCTTT.

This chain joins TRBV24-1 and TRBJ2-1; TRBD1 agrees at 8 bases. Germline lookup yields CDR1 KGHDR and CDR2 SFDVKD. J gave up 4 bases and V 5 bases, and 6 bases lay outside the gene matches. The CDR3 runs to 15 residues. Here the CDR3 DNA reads TGTGCCACCAGTGCCAGGACAGGGTTGTACAATGAGCAGTTCTTC. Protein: CATSARTGLYNEQFF.

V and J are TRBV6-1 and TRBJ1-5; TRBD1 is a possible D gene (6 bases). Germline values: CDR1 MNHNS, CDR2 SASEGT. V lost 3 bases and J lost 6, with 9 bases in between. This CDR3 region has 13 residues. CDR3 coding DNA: TGTGCCAGCAGTGAGGGGGCAGGTCAGCCCCAGCATTTT. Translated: CASSEGAGQPQHF.

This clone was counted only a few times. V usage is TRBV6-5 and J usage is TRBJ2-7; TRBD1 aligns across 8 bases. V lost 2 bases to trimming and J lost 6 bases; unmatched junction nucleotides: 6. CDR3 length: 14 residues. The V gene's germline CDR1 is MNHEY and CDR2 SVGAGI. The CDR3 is CASSYTGQVAEQYF. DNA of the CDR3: TGTGCCAGCAGTTACACGGGACAGGTGGCCGAGCAGTACTTC.

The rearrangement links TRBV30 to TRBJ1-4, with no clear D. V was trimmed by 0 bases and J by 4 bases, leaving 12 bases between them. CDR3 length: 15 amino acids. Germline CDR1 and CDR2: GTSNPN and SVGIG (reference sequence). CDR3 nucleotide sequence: TGTGCCTGGAGTGTACTCGCGGAGATTAATGAAAAACTGTTTTTT. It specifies CAWSVLAEINEKLFF.

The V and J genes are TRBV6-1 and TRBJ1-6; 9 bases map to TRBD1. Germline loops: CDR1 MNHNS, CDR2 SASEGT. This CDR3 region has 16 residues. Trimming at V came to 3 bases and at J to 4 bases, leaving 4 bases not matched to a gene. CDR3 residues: CASSEGQGPYNSPLHF. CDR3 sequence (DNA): TGTGCCAGCAGTGAGGGACAGGGACCTTATAATTCACCCCTCCACTTT.

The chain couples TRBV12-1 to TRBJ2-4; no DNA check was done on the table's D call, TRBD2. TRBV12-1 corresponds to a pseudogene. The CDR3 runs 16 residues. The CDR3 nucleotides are TGTGCCAGCAGACCAGACTCCCCCGGGGGCAAAAACATTCAGTACTTC. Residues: CASRPDSPGGKNIQYF.

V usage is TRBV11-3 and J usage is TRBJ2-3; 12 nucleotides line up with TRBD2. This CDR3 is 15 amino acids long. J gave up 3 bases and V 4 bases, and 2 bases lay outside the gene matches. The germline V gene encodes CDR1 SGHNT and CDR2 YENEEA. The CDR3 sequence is CASSYGTSGTDTQYF. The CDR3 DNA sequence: TGTGCCAGCAGCTACGGGACTAGCGGGACAGATACGCAGTATTTT.

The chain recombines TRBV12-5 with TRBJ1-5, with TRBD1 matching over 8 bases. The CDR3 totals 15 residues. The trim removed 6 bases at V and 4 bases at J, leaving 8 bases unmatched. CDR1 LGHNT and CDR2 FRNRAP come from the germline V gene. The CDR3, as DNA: TGTGCTAGTGGACTCGGACAGGGAGGAAATCAGCCCCAGCATTTT. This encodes CASGLGQGGNQPQHF.

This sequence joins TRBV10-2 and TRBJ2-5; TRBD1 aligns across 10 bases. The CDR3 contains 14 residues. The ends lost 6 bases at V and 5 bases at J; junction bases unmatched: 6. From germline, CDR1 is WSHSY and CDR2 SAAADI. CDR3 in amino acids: CASSSSDRGETQYF. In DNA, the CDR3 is TGCGCCAGCAGCTCCTCGGACAGGGGGGAGACCCAGTACTTC.

The CDR3 region is CASSDRYNEQFF. CDR3 nucleotide sequence: TGTGCCAGTAGTGACAGGTACAATGAGCAGTTCTTC. The rearrangement joins TRBV19 to TRBJ2-1, with D possibly TRBD1 on 6 matching bases. This CDR3 has 12 amino acids. The germline gives CDR1 LNHDA, CDR2 SQIVND (reference sequence). Trimming pared 5 bases from V and 4 bases from J, leaving 6 bases between. Complete variable domain (other parts from reference TRBV19 and TRBJ2-1): DGGITQSPKYLFRKEGQNVTLSCEQNLNHDAMYWYRQDPGQGLRLIYYSQIVNDFQKGDIAEGYSVSREKKESFPLTVTSAQKNPTAFYLCASSDRYNEQFFGPGTRLTVL.

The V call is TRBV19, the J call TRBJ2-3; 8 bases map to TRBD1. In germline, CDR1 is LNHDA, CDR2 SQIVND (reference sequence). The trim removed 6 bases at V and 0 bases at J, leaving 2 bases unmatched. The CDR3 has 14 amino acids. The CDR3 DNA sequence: TGTGCCAGTAGACGGACAGGGAGCACAGATACGCAGTATTTT. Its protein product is CASRRTGSTDTQYF.

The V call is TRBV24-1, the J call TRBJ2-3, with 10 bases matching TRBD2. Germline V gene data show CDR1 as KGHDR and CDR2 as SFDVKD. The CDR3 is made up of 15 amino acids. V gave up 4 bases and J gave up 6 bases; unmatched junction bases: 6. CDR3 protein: CATSEEREGPDTQYF. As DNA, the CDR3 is TGTGCCACCAGTGAGGAGCGGGAGGGCCCTGATACGCAGTATTTT.

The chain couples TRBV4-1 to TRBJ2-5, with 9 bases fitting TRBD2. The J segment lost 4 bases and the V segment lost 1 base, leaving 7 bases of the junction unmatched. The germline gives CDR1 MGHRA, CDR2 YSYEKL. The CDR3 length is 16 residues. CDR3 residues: CASSQVGGRVGETQYF. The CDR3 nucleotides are TGCGCCAGCAGCCAAGTAGGCGGGAGGGTTGGAGAGACCCAGTACTTC.

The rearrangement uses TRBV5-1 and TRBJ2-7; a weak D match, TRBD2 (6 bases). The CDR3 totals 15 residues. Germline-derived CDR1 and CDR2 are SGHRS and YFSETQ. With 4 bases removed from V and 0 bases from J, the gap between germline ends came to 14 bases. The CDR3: CASSTGRGDSYEQYF. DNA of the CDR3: TGCGCCAGCAGCACGGGTCGCGGGGACTCCTACGAGCAGTACTTC.

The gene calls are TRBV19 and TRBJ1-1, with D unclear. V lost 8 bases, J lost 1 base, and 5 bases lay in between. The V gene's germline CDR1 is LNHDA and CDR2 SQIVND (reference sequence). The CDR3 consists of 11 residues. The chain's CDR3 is CASAENTEAFF. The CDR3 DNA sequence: TGTGCCAGTGCAGAGAACACTGAAGCTTTCTTT. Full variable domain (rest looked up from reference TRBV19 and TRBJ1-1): DGGITQSPKYLFRKEGQNVTLSCEQNLNHDAMYWYRQDPGQGLRLIYYSQIVNDFQKGDIAEGYSVSREKKESFPLTVTSAQKNPTAFYLCASAENTEAFFGQGTRLTVV.

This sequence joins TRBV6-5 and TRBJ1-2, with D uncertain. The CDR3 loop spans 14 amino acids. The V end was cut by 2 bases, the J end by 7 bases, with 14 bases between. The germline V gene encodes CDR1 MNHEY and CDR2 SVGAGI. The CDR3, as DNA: TGTGCCAGCAGTTACGACACCGGGGAAGGTGGCTACACCTTC. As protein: CASSYDTGEGGYTF.

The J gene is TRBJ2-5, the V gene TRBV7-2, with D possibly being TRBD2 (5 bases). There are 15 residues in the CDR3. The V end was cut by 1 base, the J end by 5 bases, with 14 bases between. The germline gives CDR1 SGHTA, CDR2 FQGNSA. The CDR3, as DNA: TGTGCCAGCAGCTTAGATTGGGCTAGCTTGGAGACCCAGTACTTC. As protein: CASSLDWASLETQYF.

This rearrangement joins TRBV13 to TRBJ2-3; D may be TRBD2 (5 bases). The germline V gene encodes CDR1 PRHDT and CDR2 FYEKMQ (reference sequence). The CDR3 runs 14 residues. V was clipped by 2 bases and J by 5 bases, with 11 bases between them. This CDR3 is CASSLLRRGDTQYF. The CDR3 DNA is TGTGCCAGCAGCTTACTTCGACGGGGAGATACGCAGTATTTT. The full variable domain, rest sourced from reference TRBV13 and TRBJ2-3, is AAGVIQSPRHLIKEKRETATLKCYPIPRHDTVYWYQQGPGQDPQFLISFYEKMQSDKGSIPDRFSAQQFSDYHSELNMSSLELGDSALYFCASSLLRRGDTQYFGPGTRLTVL.

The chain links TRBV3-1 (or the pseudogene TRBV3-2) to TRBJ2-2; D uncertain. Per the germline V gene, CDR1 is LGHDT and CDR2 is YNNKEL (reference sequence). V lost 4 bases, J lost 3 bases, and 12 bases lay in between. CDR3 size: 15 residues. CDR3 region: CASSPGRTYTGELFF. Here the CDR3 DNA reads TGTGCCAGCAGCCCTGGGCGTACCTACACCGGGGAGCTGTTTTTT.

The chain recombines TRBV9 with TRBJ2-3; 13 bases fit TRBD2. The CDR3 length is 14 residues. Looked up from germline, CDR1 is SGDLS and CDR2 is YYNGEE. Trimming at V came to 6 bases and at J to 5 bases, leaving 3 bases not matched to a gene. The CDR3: CASTLAGGVDTQYF. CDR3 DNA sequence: TGTGCCAGCACACTAGCGGGAGGGGTAGATACGCAGTATTTT.

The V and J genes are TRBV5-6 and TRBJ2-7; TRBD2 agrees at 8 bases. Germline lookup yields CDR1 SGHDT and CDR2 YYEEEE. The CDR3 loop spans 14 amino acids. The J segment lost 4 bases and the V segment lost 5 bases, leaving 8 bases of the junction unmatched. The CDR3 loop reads CASSSGTRYYEQYF. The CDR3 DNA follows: TGTGCCAGCAGTTCCGGGACTAGGTATTACGAGCAGTACTTC.

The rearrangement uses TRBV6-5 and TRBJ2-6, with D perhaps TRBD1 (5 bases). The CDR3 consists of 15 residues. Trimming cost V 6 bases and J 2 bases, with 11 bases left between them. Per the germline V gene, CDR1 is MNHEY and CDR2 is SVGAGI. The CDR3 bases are TGTGCCAGCAGAGGGCAGGGTACTGGGGCCAACGTCCTGACTTTC. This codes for CASRGQGTGANVLTF.

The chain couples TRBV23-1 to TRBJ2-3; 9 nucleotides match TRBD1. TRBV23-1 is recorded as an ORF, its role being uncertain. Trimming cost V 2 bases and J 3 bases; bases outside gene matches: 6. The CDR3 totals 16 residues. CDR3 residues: CASSQLRDRGTDTQYF. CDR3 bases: TGCGCCAGCAGTCAACTAAGAGACAGGGGGACAGATACGCAGTATTTT.

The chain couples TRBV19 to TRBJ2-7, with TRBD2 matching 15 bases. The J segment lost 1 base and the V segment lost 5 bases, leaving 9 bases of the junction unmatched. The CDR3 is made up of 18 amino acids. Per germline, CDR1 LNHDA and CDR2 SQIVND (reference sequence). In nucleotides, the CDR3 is TGTGCCAGTAGTGCCGGACTAGCGGGAGGGCCTGTTTCCTACGAGCAGTACTTC. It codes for CASSAGLAGGPVSYEQYF.

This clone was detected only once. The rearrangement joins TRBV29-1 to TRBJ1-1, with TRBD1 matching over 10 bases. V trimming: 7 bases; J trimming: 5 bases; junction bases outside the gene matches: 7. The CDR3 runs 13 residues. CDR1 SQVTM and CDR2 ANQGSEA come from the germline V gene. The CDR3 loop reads CSAGQGSGTEAFF. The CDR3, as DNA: TGCAGCGCGGGACAGGGGTCGGGAACTGAAGCTTTCTTT. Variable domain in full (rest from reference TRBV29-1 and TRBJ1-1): SAVISQKPSRDICQRGTSLTIQCQVDSQVTMMFWYRQQPGQSLTLIATANQGSEATYESGFVIDKFPISRPNLTFSTLTVSNMSPEDSSIYLCSAGQGSGTEAFFGQGTRLTVV.

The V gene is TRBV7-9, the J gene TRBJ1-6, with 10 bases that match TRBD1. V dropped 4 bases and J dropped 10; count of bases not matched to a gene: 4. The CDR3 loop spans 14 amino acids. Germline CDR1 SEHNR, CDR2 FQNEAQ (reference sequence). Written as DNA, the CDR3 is TGTGCCAGCAGCTCGGGGACAGGGGTATCACCCCTCCACTTT. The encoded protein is CASSSGTGVSPLHF.